This entry describes one T cell receptor (beta chain). Its antigen remains unknown. V was clipped by 2 bases and J by 7 bases, with 9 bases between them. This CDR3 spans 13 amino acids. The germline gives CDR1 KGHSH, CDR2 LQKENI. The sample is drawn from a study of OX40 agonist ivuxolimab in advanced cancers. For the study at large: Patients in the trial were receiving intravenous ivuxolimab every 2 weeks, at doses of 0.01 to 10 mg/kg. Cancers in dose escalation were hepatocellular, melanoma, renal cell and head and neck.

Findings and caveats of the study: Fewer expanded clones were found on average in CD4+ than in CD8+ T cells.

Patients had blood sampled at baseline and again on cycle 4 day 1 and cycle 7 day 1. Measured with immunoSEQ multiplex PCR; TCRdb has only the in-frame clones, and not every one. The data show about 54,000 clones, with around 88% seen just once and around 1.5% held by the top ten. Sequencing used CD4+ or CD8+ T cells sorted from blood, obtained in a trial of the OX40 agonist ivuxolimab. This TCR was sampled from an adult with an advanced solid tumor such as melanoma, head and neck, liver or kidney cancer. The chain employs TRBV18 and TRBJ2-1, with a weak D call TRBD2 (6 bases). The CDR3 is CASSPFSGNEQFF. CDR3 coding DNA: TGTGCCAGCTCACCATTTAGCGGTAATGAGCAGTTCTTC.